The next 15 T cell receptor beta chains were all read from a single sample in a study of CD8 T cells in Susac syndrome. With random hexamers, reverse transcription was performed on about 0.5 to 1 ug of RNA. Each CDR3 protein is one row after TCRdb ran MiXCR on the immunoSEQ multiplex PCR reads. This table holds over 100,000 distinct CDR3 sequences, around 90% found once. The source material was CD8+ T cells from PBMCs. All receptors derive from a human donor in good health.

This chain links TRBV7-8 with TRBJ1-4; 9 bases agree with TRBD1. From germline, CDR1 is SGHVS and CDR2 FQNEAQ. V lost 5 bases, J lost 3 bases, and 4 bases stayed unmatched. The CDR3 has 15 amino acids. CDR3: CASSTRTGANEKLFF. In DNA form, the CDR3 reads TGTGCCAGCAGCACGCGGACAGGGGCTAATGAAAAACTGTTTTTT.

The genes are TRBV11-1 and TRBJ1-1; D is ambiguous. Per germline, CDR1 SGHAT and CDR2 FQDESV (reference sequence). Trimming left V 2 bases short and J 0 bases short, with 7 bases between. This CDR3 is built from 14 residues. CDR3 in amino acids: CASSLTDMNTEAFF. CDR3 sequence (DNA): TGTGCCAGCAGCTTAACGGATATGAACACTGAAGCTTTCTTT.

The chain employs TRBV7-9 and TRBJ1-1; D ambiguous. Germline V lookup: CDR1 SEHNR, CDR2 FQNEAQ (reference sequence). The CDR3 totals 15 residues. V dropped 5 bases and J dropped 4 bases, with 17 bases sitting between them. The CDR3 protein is CASSLYQDSGTEAFF. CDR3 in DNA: TGTGCCAGCAGCCTGTATCAGGATTCGGGCACTGAAGCTTTCTTT.

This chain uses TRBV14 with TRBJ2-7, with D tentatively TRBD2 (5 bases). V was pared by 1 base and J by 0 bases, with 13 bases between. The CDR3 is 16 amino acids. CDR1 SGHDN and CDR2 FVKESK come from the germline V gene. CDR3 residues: CASSQARRNYSYEQYF. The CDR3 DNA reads TGTGCCAGCAGCCAAGCCCGGAGGAATTACTCCTACGAGCAGTACTTC.

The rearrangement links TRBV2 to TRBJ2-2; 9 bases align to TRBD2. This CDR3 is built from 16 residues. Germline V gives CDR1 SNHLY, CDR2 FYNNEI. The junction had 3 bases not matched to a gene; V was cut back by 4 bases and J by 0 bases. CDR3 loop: CASSVAGAPNTGELFF. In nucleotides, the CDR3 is TGTGCCAGCAGTGTAGCGGGAGCCCCGAACACCGGGGAGCTGTTTTTT.

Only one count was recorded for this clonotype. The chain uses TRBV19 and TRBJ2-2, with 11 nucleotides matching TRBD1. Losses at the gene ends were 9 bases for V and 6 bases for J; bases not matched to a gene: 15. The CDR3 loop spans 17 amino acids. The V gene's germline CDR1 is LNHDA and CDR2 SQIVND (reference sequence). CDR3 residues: CARRPRVGQGAAGELFF. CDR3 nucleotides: TGTGCCAGGAGACCTCGGGTCGGACAGGGGGCGGCCGGGGAGCTGTTTTTT.

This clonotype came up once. CDR3 amino acids: CASSQPGTGHSHGYTF. CDR3 in DNA: TGTGCCAGCAGCCAGCCCGGGACAGGACATTCCCATGGCTACACCTTC. V and J are TRBV3-1 and TRBJ1-2; 8 nucleotides line up with TRBD1. Germline CDR1 and CDR2: LGHDT and YNNKEL (reference sequence). CDR3 size: 16 residues. V lost 3 bases to trimming and J lost 6 bases; unmatched junction nucleotides: 12.

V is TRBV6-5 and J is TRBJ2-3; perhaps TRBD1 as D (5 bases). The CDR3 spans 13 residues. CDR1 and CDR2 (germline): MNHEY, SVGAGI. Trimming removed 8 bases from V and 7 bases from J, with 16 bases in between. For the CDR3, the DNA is TGTGCCAGCCGTCCTCCCAGGGTAAATACGCAGTATTTT. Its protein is CASRPPRVNTQYF.

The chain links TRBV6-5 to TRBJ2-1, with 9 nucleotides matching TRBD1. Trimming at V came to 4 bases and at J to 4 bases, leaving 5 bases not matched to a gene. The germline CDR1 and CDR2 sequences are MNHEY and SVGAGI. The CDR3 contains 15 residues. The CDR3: CASSFRQGVYNEQFF. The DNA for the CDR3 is TGTGCCAGCAGTTTCAGACAGGGGGTATACAATGAGCAGTTCTTC.

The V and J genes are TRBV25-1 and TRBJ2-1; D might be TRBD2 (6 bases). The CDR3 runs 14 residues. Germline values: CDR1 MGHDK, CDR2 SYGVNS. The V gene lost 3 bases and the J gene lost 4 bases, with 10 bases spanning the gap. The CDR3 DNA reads TGTGCCAGCAGTGAGAGGGAGGAATACAATGAGCAGTTCTTC. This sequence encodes CASSEREEYNEQFF.

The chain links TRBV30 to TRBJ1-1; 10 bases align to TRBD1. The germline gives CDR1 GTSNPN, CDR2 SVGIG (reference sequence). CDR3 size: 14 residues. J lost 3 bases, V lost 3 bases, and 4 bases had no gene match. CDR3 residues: CAWRGDRGYTEAFF. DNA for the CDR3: TGTGCCTGGAGGGGGGACAGGGGCTACACTGAAGCTTTCTTT. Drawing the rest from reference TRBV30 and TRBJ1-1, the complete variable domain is SQTIHQWPATLVQPVGSPLSLECTVEGTSNPNLYWYRQAAGRGLQLLFYSVGIGQISSEVPQNLSASRPQDRQFILSSKKLLLSDSGFYLCAWRGDRGYTEAFFGQGTRLTVV.

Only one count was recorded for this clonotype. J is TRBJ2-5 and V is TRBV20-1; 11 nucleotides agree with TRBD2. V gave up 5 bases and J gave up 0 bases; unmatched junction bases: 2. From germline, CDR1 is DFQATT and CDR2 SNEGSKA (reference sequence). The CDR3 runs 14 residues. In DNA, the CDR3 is TGCAGTGCTCTAGCGGGAGGAAACCAAGAGACCCAGTACTTC. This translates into CSALAGGNQETQYF.

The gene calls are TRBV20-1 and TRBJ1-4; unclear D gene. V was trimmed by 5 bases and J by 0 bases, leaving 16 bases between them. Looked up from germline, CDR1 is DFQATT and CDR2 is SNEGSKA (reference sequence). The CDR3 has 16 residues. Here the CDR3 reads CSAADSSTATNEKLFF. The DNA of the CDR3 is TGCAGTGCTGCCGACTCGTCGACGGCAACTAATGAAAAACTGTTTTTT.

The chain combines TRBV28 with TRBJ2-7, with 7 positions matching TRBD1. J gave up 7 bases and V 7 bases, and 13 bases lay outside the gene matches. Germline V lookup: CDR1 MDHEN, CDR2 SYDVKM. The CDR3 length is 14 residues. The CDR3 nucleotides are TGTGCCAGCAAGGGGGCGACAGGGATGAGGGAGCAGTACTTC. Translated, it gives CASKGATGMREQYF.

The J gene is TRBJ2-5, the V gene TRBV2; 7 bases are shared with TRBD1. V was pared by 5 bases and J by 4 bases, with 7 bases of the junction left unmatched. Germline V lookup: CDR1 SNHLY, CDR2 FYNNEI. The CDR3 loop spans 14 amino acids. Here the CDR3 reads CASSPQGMGETQYF. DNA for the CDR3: TGTGCCAGCAGTCCACAGGGGATGGGAGAGACCCAGTACTTC.